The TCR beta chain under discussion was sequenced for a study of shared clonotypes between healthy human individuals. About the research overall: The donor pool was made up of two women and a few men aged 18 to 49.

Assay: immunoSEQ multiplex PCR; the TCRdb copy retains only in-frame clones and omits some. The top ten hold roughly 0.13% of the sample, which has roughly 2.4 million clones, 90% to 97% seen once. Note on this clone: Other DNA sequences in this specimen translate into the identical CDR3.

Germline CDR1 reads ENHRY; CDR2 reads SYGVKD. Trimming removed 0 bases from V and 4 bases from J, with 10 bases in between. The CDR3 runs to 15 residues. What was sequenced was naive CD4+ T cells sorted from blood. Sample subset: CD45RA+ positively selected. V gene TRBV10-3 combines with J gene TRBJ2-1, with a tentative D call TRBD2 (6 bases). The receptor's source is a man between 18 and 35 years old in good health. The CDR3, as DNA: TGTGCCATCAGTGAGTCCGGGACTTCTTACAATGAGCAGTTCTTC. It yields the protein CAISESGTSYNEQFF.